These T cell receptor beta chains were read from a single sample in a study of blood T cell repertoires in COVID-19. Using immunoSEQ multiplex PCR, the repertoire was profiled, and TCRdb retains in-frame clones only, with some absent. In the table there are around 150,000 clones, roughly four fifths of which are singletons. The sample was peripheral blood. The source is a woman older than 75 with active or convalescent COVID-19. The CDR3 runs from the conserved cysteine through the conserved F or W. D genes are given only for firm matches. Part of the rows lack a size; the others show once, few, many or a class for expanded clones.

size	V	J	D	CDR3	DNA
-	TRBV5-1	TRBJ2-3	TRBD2	CASSLVGLATSTDTQYF	TGCGCCAGCAGCTTGGTAGGACTAGCGACTAGCACAGATACGCAGTATTTT
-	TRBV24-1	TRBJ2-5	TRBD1	CATSDHRGPTETQYF	TGTGCCACCAGTGATCACAGGGGGCCCACCGAGACCCAGTACTTC
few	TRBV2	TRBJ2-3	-	CASKTDRFTDTQYF	TGTGCCAGCAAAACAGACAGGTTCACAGATACGCAGTATTTT
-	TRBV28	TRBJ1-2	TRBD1	CASSSQGDGYTF	TGTGCCAGCAGTTCGCAGGGGGATGGCTACACCTTC
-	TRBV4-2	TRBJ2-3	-	CASSQALGVGRDTQYF	TGTGCCAGCAGCCAAGCCCTCGGTGTGGGGCGAGATACGCAGTATTTT
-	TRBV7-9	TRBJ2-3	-	CASSLTTSTDTQYF	TGTGCCAGCAGCTTGACAACTAGCACAGATACGCAGTATTTT
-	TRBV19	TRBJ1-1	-	CAISTVRGTEAFF	TGTGCCATTTCGACAGTGAGAGGCACTGAAGCTTTCTTT
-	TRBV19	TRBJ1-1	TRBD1	CASSTGQGVPWTDTEAFF	TGTGCCAGTAGTACTGGACAGGGTGTCCCTTGGACAGACACTGAAGCTTTCTTT
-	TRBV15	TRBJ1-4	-	CATSRAQGPGEKLFF	TGTGCCACCAGCAGAGCCCAAGGACCGGGGGAAAAACTGTTTTTT
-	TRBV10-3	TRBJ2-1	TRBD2	CAISESASGGDEQFF	TGTGCCATCAGTGAGTCGGCTAGCGGGGGGGACGAGCAGTTCTTC
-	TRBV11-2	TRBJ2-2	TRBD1	CASSSGPGGSTNTGELFF	TGTGCCAGCAGCTCCGGCCCAGGGGGCTCGACGAACACCGGGGAGCTGTTTTTT
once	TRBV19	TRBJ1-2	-	CASSSVPYGYTF	TGTGCCAGTAGTTCAGTCCCATATGGCTACACCTTC
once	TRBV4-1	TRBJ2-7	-	CASSQRKDYEQYF	TGCGCCAGCAGCCAGAGGAAGGATTACGAGCAGTACTTC
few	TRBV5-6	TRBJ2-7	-	CASRLGVGGMYEQYF	TGTGCCAGCAGATTGGGGGTTGGGGGCATGTACGAGCAGTACTTC
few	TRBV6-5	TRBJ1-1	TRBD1	CASRLTGGTEAFF	TGTGCCAGCAGGTTGACAGGGGGAACTGAAGCTTTCTTT
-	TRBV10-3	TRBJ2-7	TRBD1	CAISGTGGRAYEQYF	TGTGCCATCAGTGGCACAGGGGGACGGGCCTACGAGCAGTACTTC
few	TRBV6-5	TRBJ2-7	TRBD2	CASSYSGKFSYEQYF	TGTGCCAGCAGTTACAGCGGGAAATTCTCCTACGAGCAGTACTTC
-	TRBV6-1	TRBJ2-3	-	CASSFKKGGTDTQYF	TGTGCCAGCAGTTTTAAGAAAGGGGGCACAGATACGCAGTATTTT
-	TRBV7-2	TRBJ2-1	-	CASSFSPGNEQFF	TGTGCCAGCAGCTTCTCTCCGGGTAATGAGCAGTTCTTC
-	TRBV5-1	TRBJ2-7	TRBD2	CASASNPQARGGLSYEQYF	TGCGCCAGCGCTTCAAACCCCCAGGCTCGGGGGGGCCTCTCCTACGAGCAGTACTTC
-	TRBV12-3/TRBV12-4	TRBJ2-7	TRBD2	CASSKLAGDPHF	TGTGCCAGCAGCAAACTAGCGGGGGACCCACACTTC
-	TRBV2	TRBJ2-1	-	CASSVQGNEQFF	TGTGCCAGCAGTGTACAGGGTAATGAGCAGTTCTTC
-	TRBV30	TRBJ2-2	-	CAWSVLGGNTGELFF	TGTGCCTGGAGTGTACTGGGGGGGAACACCGGGGAGCTGTTTTTT
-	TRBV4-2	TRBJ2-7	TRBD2	CASSPRLAGGPSYEQYF	TGTGCCAGCAGCCCACGACTAGCGGGGGGGCCTAGCTACGAGCAGTACTTC
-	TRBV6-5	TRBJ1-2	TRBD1	CASRRDRDGYTF	TGTGCCAGCAGGAGGGACAGGGATGGCTACACCTTC
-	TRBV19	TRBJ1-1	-	CASSIGRGGFTEAFF	TGTGCCAGTAGTATAGGAAGGGGTGGATTTACTGAAGCTTTCTTT
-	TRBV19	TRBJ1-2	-	CASSIIGGVGYGYTF	TGTGCCAGTAGTATAATAGGAGGGGTCGGCTATGGCTACACCTTC
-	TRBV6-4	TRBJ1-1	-	CASSGVPEAFF	TGTGCCAGCAGCGGGGTCCCCGAAGCTTTCTTT
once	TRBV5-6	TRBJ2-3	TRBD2	CASSGDQLAGGIHTDTQYF	TGTGCCAGCAGCGGTGACCAACTAGCGGGGGGGATCCACACAGATACGCAGTATTTT
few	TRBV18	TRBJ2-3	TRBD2	CASSPPGRGGQDTQYF	TGTGCCAGCTCACCACCAGGGCGGGGGGGCCAAGATACGCAGTATTTT
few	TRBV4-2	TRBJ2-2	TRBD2	CASSQAPGLANTGELFF	TGTGCCAGCAGCCAAGCCCCGGGACTAGCGAACACCGGGGAGCTGTTTTTT
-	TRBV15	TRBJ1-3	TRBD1	CATSRRQGVFGNTIYF	TGTGCCACCAGCAGACGACAGGGGGTCTTTGGAAACACCATATATTTT
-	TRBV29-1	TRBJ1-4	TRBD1	CSAGRGGSEKLFF	TGCAGCGCCGGCAGGGGGGGGAGTGAAAAACTGTTTTTT
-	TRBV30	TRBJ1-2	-	CAWSADSGYGYTF	TGTGCCTGGAGTGCCGACAGTGGCTATGGCTACACCTTC
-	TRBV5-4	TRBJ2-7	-	CASSWTGSYEQYF	TGTGCCAGCAGCTGGACTGGCTCCTACGAGCAGTACTTC
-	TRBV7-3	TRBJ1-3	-	CAIYTTSGGNTIYF	TGTGCCATCTATACCACGTCGGGAGGAAACACCATATATTTT
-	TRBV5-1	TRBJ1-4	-	CASSFGGLDEKLFF	TGCGCCAGCAGCTTTGGAGGGCTCGATGAAAAACTGTTTTTT